The 10 T cell receptor beta chains reported below all come from one sample, sequenced in a study of CD8 T cells in Susac syndrome (dated by TCRdb to between 2017 and 2020). The library was generated by the immunoSEQ multiplex PCR assay. RNA was extracted using the RNeasy kit, and about 0.45 to 1 ug of the RNA was reverse transcribed with random hexamers. Through fastp at Q25 and MiXCR, TCRdb rebuilt clones from the public reads, retaining in-frame beta chains. For every CDR3 protein sequence, its rows merge into one entry that carries the most common genes and DNA. The sample contains more than 100,000 distinct CDR3 sequences, 90% to 95% of them found a single time. Roughly 0.11% of the sample comes from the top ten. Sequencing was done on a sample of CD4+ T cells from PBMCs. The origin of the receptors is a human donor in good health.

This clonotype was counted once. The chain couples TRBV7-2 to TRBJ2-3; D ambiguous. Germline CDR1 reads SGHTA; CDR2 reads FQGNSA. This CDR3 contains 16 residues. The V end lost 0 bases, the J end lost 0 bases, and 10 bases lay between the germline ends. This chain's CDR3 is CASSLAPSVSTDTQYF. Written as DNA, the CDR3 is TGTGCCAGCAGCTTAGCGCCCAGCGTAAGCACAGATACGCAGTATTTT.

This clonotype has a handful of counts. The chain links TRBV11-1 to TRBJ2-5, with a weak D call TRBD1 (5 bases). The CDR3 contains 15 residues. CDR1 is SGHAT and CDR2 is FQDESV in the germline V gene (reference sequence). V lost 3 bases and J lost 5, with 16 bases in between. DNA for the CDR3: TGTGCCAGCAGCTTCCGACAGAGACGTGGGGAGACCCAGTACTTC. Residues: CASSFRQRRGETQYF.

The chain combines TRBV29-1 with TRBJ2-5, with unresolved D. The CDR3 contains 13 residues. CDR1 and CDR2 (germline): SQVTM, ANQGSEA. V was cut by 6 bases and J by 4 bases, with 15 bases left in between. CDR3 sequence (DNA): TGCAGCGTAGCAGGTCGAGTATCAGAGACCCAGTACTTC. Protein: CSVAGRVSETQYF. Drawing the rest from reference TRBV29-1 and TRBJ2-5, the complete variable domain is SAVISQKPSRDICQRGTSLTIQCQVDSQVTMMFWYRQQPGQSLTLIATANQGSEATYESGFVIDKFPISRPNLTFSTLTVSNMSPEDSSIYLCSVAGRVSETQYFGPGTRLLVL.

The J gene is TRBJ2-4, the V gene TRBV20-1, with D tentatively TRBD2 (5 bases). The CDR3 totals 14 residues. The V end was cut by 8 bases, the J end by 0 bases, with 14 bases between. CDR1 is DFQATT and CDR2 is SNEGSKA in the germline V gene (reference sequence). The CDR3 region is CSPRAAGAKNIQYF. In DNA, the CDR3 is TGCAGTCCCCGCGCGGCGGGAGCCAAAAACATTCAGTACTTC.

This clonotype occurred once. The rearrangement uses TRBV2 and TRBJ2-1; 9 nucleotides line up with TRBD2. Unmatched junction bases numbered 6, after V lost 6 bases and J lost 3 bases. There are 15 residues in the CDR3. Germline V gene lookup returns CDR1 SNHLY and CDR2 FYNNEI. Here the CDR3 DNA reads TGTGCCAGCAGGTGGCGGGAGGGAGACTACAATGAGCAGTTCTTC. It specifies CASRWREGDYNEQFF. Using reference TRBV2 and TRBJ2-1 for the parts outside the CDR3, the full variable domain is EPEVTQTPSHQVTQMGQEVILRCVPISNHLYFYWYRQILGQKVEFLVSFYNNEISEKSEIFDDQFSVERPDGSNFTLKIRSTKLEDSAMYFCASRWREGDYNEQFFGPGTRLTVL.

J is TRBJ2-4 and V is TRBV29-1; TRBD2 is a possible D gene (6 bases). This CDR3 has 14 residues. From germline, CDR1 is SQVTM and CDR2 ANQGSEA. Trimming removed 7 bases from V and 3 bases from J, with 16 bases in between. The CDR3 sequence is CSALPLGGKNIQYF. DNA of the CDR3: TGCAGCGCCTTACCGTTGGGGGGCAAAAACATTCAGTACTTC.

CDR3 in amino acids: CASTEGTTYEQYF. The CDR3 bases are TGTGCCAGCACCGAGGGGACCACCTACGAGCAGTACTTC. J is TRBJ2-7 and V is TRBV12-3 or TRBV12-4; D is tentatively TRBD1 or TRBD2 (5 bases each). The CDR3 is 13 residues long. V lost 7 bases and J lost 2, with 12 bases in between.

This chain joins TRBV12-3 or TRBV12-4 and TRBJ2-7, with TRBD1 identical over 7 bases. V dropped 4 bases and J dropped 2; count of bases not matched to a gene: 11. This CDR3 is built from 16 residues. DNA of the CDR3: TGTGCCAGCAGTTCCTCCCGGGACAGTGGAGCCTACGAGCAGTACTTC. It translates to CASSSSRDSGAYEQYF.

The V and J genes are TRBV28 and TRBJ2-7, with 9 bases aligning to TRBD2. The trim removed 7 bases at V and 5 bases at J, leaving 6 bases unmatched. Per germline, CDR1 MDHEN and CDR2 SYDVKM. This CDR3 is built from 13 residues. CDR3 coding DNA: TGTGCCAGCAACCGCGGGAGGGCGAACGAGCAGTACTTC. This sequence encodes CASNRGRANEQYF.

J is TRBJ1-1 and V is TRBV19; D gene unclear. This CDR3 spans 13 amino acids. Germline values: CDR1 LNHDA, CDR2 SQIVND (reference sequence). Trimming removed 6 bases at V and 0 bases at J, with 8 bases between. CDR3 DNA sequence: TGTGCCAGTAGCGCCCAGATGAACACTGAAGCTTTCTTT. Protein product: CASSAQMNTEAFF.